The T cell receptor (beta chain) described here comes from a study of technical replicates of blood from a few donors. Sequenced by immunoSEQ multiplex PCR; TCRdb stores in-frame clones only, minus some. The sample contains around 95,000 clones, 85% to 95% of which appear only once. In germline, CDR1 is SSHAT, CDR2 FNYEAQ (reference sequence). The CDR3 covers 17 residues. In the case of this clone: Germline and junction disagree at one end, which may indicate a read error.

The rearrangement joins TRBV7-7 to TRBJ2-1; no firm D call. The sample was T cells isolated from PBMCs. The TCR comes from a human donor in good health. The CDR3 nucleotides read TGTGCTAGCAGCTTAGAACTTCCGGGTCGCAACTACAATGAGCAGTTCTTC. Translating it yields CASSLELPGRNYNEQFF.